Listed below are T cell receptor beta chains from one sample, sequenced in a study of shared clonotypes between healthy human individuals. Produced via immunoSEQ multiplex PCR; TCRdb's table is partial and in-frame only. The table lists about 450,000 clones, around 80% of them singletons, with less than 15% in the top ten. Sequencing was carried out using PBMCs. The receptor source for this set is a woman in her thirties or forties in good health. Some clones in this sample may be carry-over from other donors' samples. The CDR3 runs from the conserved cysteine through the conserved F or W. The order of the fields is D gene, V gene, clone size, J gene, CDR3 protein, CDR3 DNA. D genes are given only for firm matches. The listing skips clone size in some rows; elsewhere it reads once, few, many or a size class.

>.|TRBV4-3|.|TRBJ2-2
CASSQGLLGELFF
TGCGCCAGCAGCCAAGGATTGTTAGGGGAGCTGTTTTTT
>TRBD1|TRBV7-9|once|TRBJ2-5
CASSLSGGGQETQYF
TGTGCCAGCAGCCTTTCAGGGGGCGGCCAAGAGACCCAGTACTTC
>.|TRBV6-5|.|TRBJ2-5
CASSYRERPQETQYF
TGTGCCAGCAGTTACCGCGAGCGGCCCCAAGAGACCCAGTACTTC
>TRBD1|TRBV5-1|.|TRBJ2-5
CASSPGTAGTQYF
TGCGCCAGCAGCCCCGGGACAGCAGGGACCCAGTACTTC
>TRBD2|TRBV9|.|TRBJ2-3
CASSATGLAGDTQYF
TGTGCCAGCAGCGCAACGGGACTAGCGGGAGATACGCAGTATTTT
>TRBD1|TRBV19|once|TRBJ2-7
CASSGRQGTYEQYF
TGTGCCAGTAGTGGGAGACAGGGGACCTACGAGCAGTACTTC
>.|TRBV4-2|.|TRBJ2-7
CASSQDLSYEQYF
TGTGCCAGCAGCCAAGATCTGAGCTACGAGCAGTACTTC
>TRBD1|TRBV18|.|TRBJ2-3
CASSPLQGSDTQYF
TGTGCCAGCTCACCCCTACAGGGGTCAGATACGCAGTATTTT
>.|TRBV7-9|.|TRBJ2-5
CASSLARTSYQETQYF
TGTGCCAGCAGCTTAGCGAGGACTTCGTACCAAGAGACCCAGTACTTC
>.|TRBV9|.|TRBJ2-3
CASSVAGGGYTDTQYF
TGTGCCAGCAGCGTAGCTGGTGGCGGATACACAGATACGCAGTATTTT
>.|TRBV28|few|TRBJ2-4
CASSHRDLEDIQYF
TGTGCCAGCAGCCACCGGGACCTCGAGGACATTCAGTACTTC
>.|TRBV5-4|.|TRBJ2-5
CASSSRSDHQETQYF
TGTGCCAGCAGCTCCCGGTCAGACCACCAAGAGACCCAGTACTTC
>.|TRBV7-8|.|TRBJ2-7
CASSLESGDFSYEQYF
TGTGCCAGCAGCTTAGAGTCGGGGGACTTTTCCTACGAGCAGTACTTC
>TRBD1|TRBV19|.|TRBJ2-5
CASSTLPGQGGETQYF
TGTGCCAGTAGTACTTTGCCGGGACAGGGAGGGGAGACCCAGTACTTC
>.|TRBV7-3|once|TRBJ2-2
CASSLEGGAATGELFF
TGTGCCAGCAGCTTAGAGGGGGGCGCAGCCACCGGGGAGCTGTTTTTT
>TRBD2|TRBV5-5|.|TRBJ2-7
CASSLGRQAGEQYF
TGTGCCAGCAGCTTGGGACGCCAAGCGGGAGAGCAGTACTTC
>.|TRBV18|.|TRBJ2-5
CASSPPAGIQETQYF
TGTGCCAGCTCACCACCGGCGGGGATACAAGAGACCCAGTACTTC
>.|TRBV29-1|few|TRBJ2-1
CSVCNDRSSYNEQFF
TGCAGCGTTTGCAACGACAGGTCCTCCTACAATGAGCAGTTCTTC
>TRBD2|TRBV4-1|.|TRBJ2-1
CASSQDRVVLAGNEQFF
TGCGCCAGCAGCCAAGATAGGGTGGTACTAGCGGGAAATGAGCAGTTCTTC
>.|TRBV28|many|TRBJ2-7
CASSPGGTVAGHEQYF
TGTGCCAGCAGCCCCGGGGGGACAGTGGCCGGCCACGAGCAGTACTTC
>.|TRBV2|.|TRBJ2-1
CASSGLAGGRGNEQFF
TGTGCCAGCAGTGGGTTAGCAGGAGGAAGGGGCAATGAGCAGTTCTTC
>TRBD2|TRBV5-1|.|TRBJ2-1
CASSLTLAGANEQFF
TGCGCCAGCAGCTTGACACTAGCGGGAGCAAATGAGCAGTTCTTC
>.|TRBV10-3|.|TRBJ2-7
CAITEGHEQYF
TGTGCCATCACCGAGGGTCACGAGCAGTACTTC
>TRBD1|TRBV6-5|.|TRBJ2-7
CASSNGIQGVSEQYF
TGTGCCAGCAGCAACGGGATACAGGGGGTATCCGAGCAGTACTTC
>.|TRBV7-9|once|TRBJ2-3
CASSRRGTQSTDTQYF
TGTGCCAGCAGCCGAAGGGGGACACAGAGCACAGATACGCAGTATTTT
>.|TRBV7-9|.|TRBJ2-1
CASSLLGSSYNEQFF
TGTGCCAGCAGCTTATTGGGGAGCTCCTACAATGAGCAGTTCTTC
>TRBD2|TRBV7-2|.|TRBJ2-5
CASSPRLAGEEQYF
TGTGCCAGCAGCCCCAGACTAGCGGGAGAAGAGCAGTACTTC
>.|TRBV5-1|.|TRBJ2-3
CASSPLGTDTQYF
TGCGCCAGTAGCCCGTTGGGGACAGATACGCAGTATTTT
>TRBD1|TRBV9|.|TRBJ2-2
CASSGQGTGGELFF
TGTGCCAGCAGCGGACAGGGAACAGGCGGGGAGCTGTTTTTT
>TRBD1|TRBV7-9|.|TRBJ1-2
CASSLSTGLYGYTF
TGTGCCAGCAGCTTATCGACAGGGTTATACGGCTACACCTTC
>TRBD1|TRBV29-1|.|TRBJ1-1
CSVRQGADAFF
TGCAGCGTTAGACAGGGGGCAGATGCTTTCTTT
>.|TRBV9|.|TRBJ2-6
CASSEQGSGANVLTF
TGTGCCAGCAGCGAACAGGGCTCTGGGGCCAACGTCCTGACTTTC
>TRBD1|TRBV6-1|.|TRBJ2-7
CASFGQGASEQYF
TGTGCCAGCTTCGGGCAGGGGGCGTCCGAGCAGTACTTC
>.|TRBV10-2|.|TRBJ1-5
CASSEGRWSNQPQHF
TGCGCCAGCAGTGAAGGCCGTTGGTCAAATCAGCCCCAGCATTTT
>.|TRBV20-1|.|TRBJ1-1
CSARDVPEAFF
TGCAGTGCTAGGGACGTACCTGAAGCTTTCTTT
>.|TRBV9|.|TRBJ2-5
CASSVVALGETQYF
TGTGCCAGCAGCGTAGTCGCGTTGGGGGAGACCCAGTACTTC
>TRBD1|TRBV5-1|.|TRBJ1-2
CASSLEGQGLKGYTF
TGCGCCAGCAGCTTGGAAGGACAGGGTCTTAAAGGCTACACCTTC
>TRBD1|TRBV9|.|TRBJ2-2
CASSVGQGMGTGELFF
TGTGCCAGCAGCGTCGGACAGGGAATGGGGACCGGGGAGCTGTTTTTT
>.|TRBV2|few|TRBJ1-2
CASSEEGNYGYTF
TGTGCCAGCAGTGAAGAGGGAAACTATGGCTACACCTTC
>TRBD1|TRBV6-5|few|TRBJ2-5
CASSYSRGSGTQYF
TGTGCCAGCAGTTACTCCAGGGGGTCGGGGACCCAGTACTTC
>.|TRBV28|.|TRBJ1-5
CASSKGGGRNQPQHF
TGTGCCAGCAGCAAAGGGGGGGGGAGGAATCAGCCCCAGCATTTT
>.|TRBV7-3|.|TRBJ1-6
CASSSGSLGANSPLHF
TGTGCCAGCAGCTCCGGGAGTCTTGGGGCAAATTCACCCCTCCACTTT
>TRBD1|TRBV6-5|.|TRBJ2-1
CASSKGQGGYNEQFF
TGTGCCAGCAGTAAGGGACAGGGGGGATACAATGAGCAGTTCTTC